These 9 T cell receptor beta chains came from one sample sequenced in a study of OX40 agonist ivuxolimab in advanced cancers. Using immunoSEQ multiplex PCR, the repertoire was profiled, and TCRdb retains in-frame clones only, with some absent. The table shows 65,000 to 85,000 clones, with around 90% occurring only once. The sequences come from CD4+ or CD8+ T cells sorted from blood, collected in a trial of the OX40 agonist ivuxolimab. All receptors come from an adult with an advanced solid tumor such as melanoma, head and neck, liver or kidney cancer.

This clone showed up just once. The chain is built from TRBV13 and TRBJ1-2; D remains ambiguous. This CDR3 comprises 15 residues. Germline CDR1 PRHDT, CDR2 FYEKMQ (reference sequence). The V end was cut by 4 bases, the J end by 0 bases, with 12 bases between. The CDR3 loop reads CASSSPQEANYGYTF. The CDR3 region has the DNA TGTGCCAGCAGCTCCCCTCAGGAAGCTAACTATGGCTACACCTTC.

The J gene is TRBJ2-2, the V gene TRBV25-1; D possibly matches TRBD1 or TRBD2 (5 bases each). V lost 6 bases, J lost 2 bases, and 13 bases lay in between. Germline V gene lookup returns CDR1 MGHDK and CDR2 SYGVNS. CDR3 length: 15 amino acids. The chain's CDR3 is CASSPEGTNTGELFF. In DNA form, the CDR3 reads TGTGCCAGCAGCCCCGAGGGGACCAACACCGGGGAGCTGTTTTTT.

This chain connects TRBV15 to TRBJ1-5; no firm D call. This CDR3 is 14 amino acids long. Germline values: CDR1 LNHNV, CDR2 YYDKDF (reference sequence). V was pared by 9 bases and J by 5 bases, with 17 bases between. This CDR3 is CATTPGESDQPQHF. Here the CDR3 DNA reads TGTGCCACGACTCCCGGGGAATCCGATCAGCCCCAGCATTTT.

CDR3 sequence (DNA): TGTGCCAGCAGCACCTGGACGCGGGATGGCTACACCTTC. Amino acid sequence: CASSTWTRDGYTF. The V call is TRBV5-6, the J call TRBJ1-2, with D uncertain. Deletions cut 4 bases from V and 6 bases from J, with 13 bases between. The CDR3 loop spans 13 amino acids. Germline CDR1 SGHDT, CDR2 YYEEEE.

The rearrangement joins TRBV15 to TRBJ1-1, with a possible D match to TRBD1 (6 bases). Trimming stripped 8 bases from V and 0 bases from J, with 13 bases between. Per germline, CDR1 LNHNV and CDR2 YYDKDF (reference sequence). This CDR3 comprises 14 residues. The DNA for the CDR3 is TGTGCCACCTGGTTGGGGGGCCTGAACACTGAAGCTTTCTTT. Translated: CATWLGGLNTEAFF. The entire variable domain, with the rest obtained from reference TRBV15 and TRBJ1-1, is as follows: DAMVIQNPRYQVTQFGKPVTLSCSQTLNHNVMYWYQQKSSQAPKLLFHYYDKDFNNEADTPDNFQSRRPNTSFCFLDIRSPGLGDTAMYLCATWLGGLNTEAFFGQGTRLTVV.

V gene TRBV27 combines with J gene TRBJ2-6; unclear D gene. Germline values: CDR1 MNHEY, CDR2 SMNVEV (reference sequence). The CDR3 is 14 residues long. Trimming left V 7 bases short and J 4 bases short, with 11 bases between. CDR3 region: CASTTRDGANVLTF. Written as DNA, the CDR3 is TGTGCCAGCACCACCCGTGACGGGGCCAACGTCCTGACTTTC.

This sequence joins TRBV2 and TRBJ2-1; 12 nucleotides line up with TRBD2. Germline assignment: CDR1 SNHLY and CDR2 FYNNEI. Trimming took 4 bases from V and 3 from J; bases not matched to a gene: 16. This CDR3 comprises 20 residues. The CDR3 DNA follows: TGTGCCAGCAGTGTCGCTGGACTAGCGGGGCCGGTGGTTAGCTACAATGAGCAGTTCTTC. Translation: CASSVAGLAGPVVSYNEQFF.

The rearrangement uses TRBV7-3 and TRBJ2-1; maybe TRBD1 (6 bases). Germline values: CDR1 SGHTA, CDR2 FQGTGA. V shed 2 bases and J shed 9 bases, with 11 bases lying between them. The CDR3 has 13 residues. Here the CDR3 reads CASSLYGGGEQFF. The CDR3 DNA sequence: TGTGCCAGCAGCTTATATGGGGGCGGTGAGCAGTTCTTC.

The genes are TRBV27 and TRBJ2-3, with TRBD2 identical over 7 bases. The germline gives CDR1 MNHEY, CDR2 SMNVEV (reference sequence). After removal of 6 bases from V and 2 bases from J, the junction contained 11 bases not matched to a gene. The CDR3 runs 16 residues. The CDR3: CASSSGTVPSTDTQYF. DNA of the CDR3: TGTGCCAGCAGCAGCGGGACGGTCCCTTCCACAGATACGCAGTATTTT.